Given below is one T cell receptor beta chain in context. The missing conserved phenylalanine or tryptophan at the end of this CDR3 makes a read error likely. The DNA is omitted, as the CDR3 cannot be located on it reliably, and the CDR3 follows TCRdb's listing. The sample belongs to a study of CD8+CD57+ T cells in acquired aplastic anemia. Study-level background: Average DNA yield from sorted CD4+ and CD8+ cells was approximately 3 ug.

The CDR3 is 10 residues long, ends included. The germline V gene encodes CDR1 LNHDA and CDR2 SQIVND (reference sequence). Genomic DNA, serving as template, underwent TCR beta VDJ and CDR3 profiling. TCRdb independently ran MiXCR on the reads; one entry per CDR3 protein. This table has approximately 170,000 distinct CDR3 sequences, about half appearing once. Sequenced sample: sorted CD4+, CD8+, or CD8+CD57+ T cells (not recorded which) from PBMCs. This TCR derives from a human donor in good health, serving as a control. The chain uses TRBV19 and TRBJ2-7; TRBD1, as called in the table, went unchecked against the DNA. The CDR3 reads CASTPRPAPS.